This T cell receptor beta chain was captured in a study of OX40 agonist ivuxolimab in advanced cancers. Looking at the study overall: Prior anti-PD-1, anti-PD-L1 or anti-CTLA-4 therapy did not bar entry, and about 38% had some. Regarding the study as a whole: Clonal expansion by week 6 occurred in CD4+ and CD8+ blood T cells (at 0.1 to 3.0 mg/kg). Some patients who did not respond also had low normalized T-cell clonal expansion. CD8+ T cells averaged more expanded clones than CD4+.

In the case of this clone: No antigen is known for it.

The data were produced by immunoSEQ multiplex PCR, yet TCRdb's version contains in-frame clones alone and is incomplete. This table holds 70,000 to 80,000 clones, roughly 87% found once. The V gene's germline CDR1 is MNHNS and CDR2 SASEGT. The CDR3 covers 14 residues. V lost 3 bases to trimming and J lost 5 bases, with 13 bases between them. The specimen comprised CD4+ or CD8+ T cells sorted from blood, sampled in a trial of the OX40 agonist ivuxolimab. The rearrangement joins TRBV6-1 to TRBJ1-2; D is undetermined. This clonotype originated in an adult with an advanced solid tumor such as melanoma, head and neck, liver or kidney cancer. The CDR3 protein is CASSEGGNLYGYTF. The CDR3 DNA follows: TGTGCCAGCAGTGAGGGAGGGAACTTGTATGGCTACACCTTC.